Reported below is one T cell receptor (beta chain). The V end was cut by 4 bases, the J end by 0 bases, with 7 bases between. Germline values: CDR1 SGHRS, CDR2 YFSETQ. CDR3 length: 13 residues. The table came from immunoSEQ multiplex PCR; TCRdb's copy has only in-frame clones and leaves some out. The data show 300,000 to 400,000 clones, with 90% seen just once and less than 3.5% held by the top ten. This entry comes from a study of blood T cell repertoires in COVID-19. Seattle researchers signed up patients amid active infection and tracked them longitudinally. The chain carries TRBV5-1 and TRBJ1-1; no clear D. The source is a woman aged 30 to 39 with COVID-19, enrolled during active disease. Sequenced input: peripheral blood. The CDR3 DNA reads TGCGCCAGCAGCCTAAGTATGAACACTGAAGCTTTCTTT. Amino acid sequence: CASSLSMNTEAFF.